This T cell receptor (beta chain) was profiled in a study of regulatory T cells in long-lasting Graves disease. Time point of the sample: persistent/refractory GD, antithyroid drugs over 5 years with positive TRAb. RNA from PBMCs was the source of the TCR library. Germline CDR1 reads MNHNS; CDR2 reads SASEGT. Trimming stripped 7 bases from V and 4 bases from J, with 10 bases between. The CDR3 is 12 residues long. Libraries of TCR beta came from iRepertoire HTBI primers plus Arm-PCR of CDR3 regions. MiXCR, applied by TCRdb to the multiplex PCR reads, yields one record per CDR3 protein. The sample yields about 310,000 distinct CDR3 sequences, 22% seen once.

The source material was peripheral blood mononuclear cells (PBMCs), sampled when the disease was refractory, from a patient treated with antithyroid drugs. The clonotype originates from a female donor with Graves disease. The genes are TRBV6-1 and TRBJ1-2; D perhaps matches TRBD1 (6 bases). CDR3 loop: CASNREGYGYTF. The CDR3 region has the DNA TGTGCCAGCAACAGGGAAGGCTATGGCTACACCTTC.